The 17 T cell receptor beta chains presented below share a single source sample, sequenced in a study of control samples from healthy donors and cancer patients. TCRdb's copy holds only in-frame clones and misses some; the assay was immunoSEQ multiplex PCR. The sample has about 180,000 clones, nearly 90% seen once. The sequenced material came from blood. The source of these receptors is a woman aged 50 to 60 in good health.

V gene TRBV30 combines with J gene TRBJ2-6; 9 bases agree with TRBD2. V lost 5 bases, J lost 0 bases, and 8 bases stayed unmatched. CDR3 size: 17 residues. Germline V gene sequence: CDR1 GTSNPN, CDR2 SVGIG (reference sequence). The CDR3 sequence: CAWGPSGAFSGANVLTF. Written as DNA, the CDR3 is TGTGCCTGGGGGCCTAGCGGGGCGTTCTCTGGGGCCAACGTCCTGACTTTC.

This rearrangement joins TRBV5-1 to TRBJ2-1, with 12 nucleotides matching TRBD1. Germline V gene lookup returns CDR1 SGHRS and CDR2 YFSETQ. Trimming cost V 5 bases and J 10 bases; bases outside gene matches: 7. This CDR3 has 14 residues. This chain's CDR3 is CASRPGTGGEEQFF. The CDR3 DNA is TGCGCCAGCAGACCCGGGACAGGGGGCGAGGAGCAGTTCTTC. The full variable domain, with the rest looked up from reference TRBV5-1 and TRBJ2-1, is KAGVTQTPRYLIKTRGQQVTLSCSPISGHRSVSWYQQTPGQGLQFLFEYFSETQRNKGNFPGRFSGRQFSNSRSEMNVSTLELGDSALYLCASRPGTGGEEQFFGPGTRLTVL.

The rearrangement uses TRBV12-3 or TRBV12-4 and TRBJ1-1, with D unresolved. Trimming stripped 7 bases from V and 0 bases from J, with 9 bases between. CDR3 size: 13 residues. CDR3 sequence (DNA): TGTGCCAGCACAGAAAACATGAACACTGAAGCTTTCTTT. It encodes CASTENMNTEAFF.

CDR3 DNA sequence: TGCAGCGTCTTAATCGGACAGACCTACGAGCAGTACTTC. This sequence encodes CSVLIGQTYEQYF. The rearrangement uses TRBV29-1 and TRBJ2-7; tentative D call: TRBD1 (6 bases). This CDR3 has 13 residues. The germline V gene encodes CDR1 SQVTM and CDR2 ANQGSEA. V was pared by 6 bases and J by 2 bases, with 14 bases between.

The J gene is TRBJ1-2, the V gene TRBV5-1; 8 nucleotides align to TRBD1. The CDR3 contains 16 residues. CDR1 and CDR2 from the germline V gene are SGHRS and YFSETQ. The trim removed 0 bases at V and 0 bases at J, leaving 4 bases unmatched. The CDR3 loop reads CASSLGQGQANYGYTF. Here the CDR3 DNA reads TGCGCCAGCAGCTTGGGACAGGGGCAAGCTAACTATGGCTACACCTTC. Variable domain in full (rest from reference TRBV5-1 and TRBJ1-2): KAGVTQTPRYLIKTRGQQVTLSCSPISGHRSVSWYQQTPGQGLQFLFEYFSETQRNKGNFPGRFSGRQFSNSRSEMNVSTLELGDSALYLCASSLGQGQANYGYTFGSGTRLTVV.

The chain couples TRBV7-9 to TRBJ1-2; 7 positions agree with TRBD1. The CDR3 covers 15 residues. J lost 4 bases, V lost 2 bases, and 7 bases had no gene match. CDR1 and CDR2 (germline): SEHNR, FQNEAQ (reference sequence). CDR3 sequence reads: CASSLSTGRGYGYTF. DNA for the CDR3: TGTGCCAGCAGCTTATCGACAGGGAGGGGCTATGGCTACACCTTC.

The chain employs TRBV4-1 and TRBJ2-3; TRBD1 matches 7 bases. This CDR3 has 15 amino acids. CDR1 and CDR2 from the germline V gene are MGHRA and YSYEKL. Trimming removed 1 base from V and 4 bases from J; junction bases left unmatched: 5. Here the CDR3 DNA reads TGCGCCAGCAGCCAAGTCCCCCAGGGGGCAGATACGCAGTATTTT. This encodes CASSQVPQGADTQYF.

CDR3 region: CASSASVSSGELFF. As DNA, the CDR3 is TGTGCCAGCAGCGCCTCTGTGAGTTCCGGGGAGCTGTTTTTT. This rearrangement joins TRBV7-9 to TRBJ2-2; no clear D. Germline CDR1 SEHNR, CDR2 FQNEAQ (reference sequence). The CDR3 is made up of 14 amino acids. V lost 5 bases to trimming and J lost 6 bases, with 13 bases between them.

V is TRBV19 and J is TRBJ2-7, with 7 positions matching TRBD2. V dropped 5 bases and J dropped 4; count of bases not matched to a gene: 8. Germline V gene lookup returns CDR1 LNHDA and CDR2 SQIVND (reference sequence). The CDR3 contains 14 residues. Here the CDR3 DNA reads TGTGCCAGTAGTCCACGGACTAGAACGTACGAGCAGTACTTC. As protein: CASSPRTRTYEQYF.

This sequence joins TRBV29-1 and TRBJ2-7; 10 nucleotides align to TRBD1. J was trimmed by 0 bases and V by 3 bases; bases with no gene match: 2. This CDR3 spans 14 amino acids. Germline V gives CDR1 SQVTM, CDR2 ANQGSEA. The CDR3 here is CSVEGDRGSYEQYF. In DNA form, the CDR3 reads TGCAGCGTTGAGGGGGACAGGGGCTCCTACGAGCAGTACTTC.

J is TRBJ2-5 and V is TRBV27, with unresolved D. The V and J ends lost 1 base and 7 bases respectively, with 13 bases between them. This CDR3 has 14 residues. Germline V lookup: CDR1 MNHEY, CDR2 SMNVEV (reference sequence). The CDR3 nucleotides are TGTGCCAGCAGTTTATATTTAGGGAACCGGACCCAGTACTTC. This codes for CASSLYLGNRTQYF.

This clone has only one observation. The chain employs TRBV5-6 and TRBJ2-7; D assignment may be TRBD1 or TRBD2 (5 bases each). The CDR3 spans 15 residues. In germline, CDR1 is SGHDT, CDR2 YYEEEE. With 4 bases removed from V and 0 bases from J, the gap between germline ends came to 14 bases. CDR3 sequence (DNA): TGTGCCAGCAGCGCAGGGACGCACCCCTCCTACGAGCAGTACTTC. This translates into CASSAGTHPSYEQYF.

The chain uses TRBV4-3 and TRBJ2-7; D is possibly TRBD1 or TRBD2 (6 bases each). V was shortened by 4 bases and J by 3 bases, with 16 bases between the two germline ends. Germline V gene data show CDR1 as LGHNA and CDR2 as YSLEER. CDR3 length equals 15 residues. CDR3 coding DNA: TGCGCCAGCAGCCCCCAAGGGGGTAGCGGCTACGAGCAGTACTTC. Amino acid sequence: CASSPQGGSGYEQYF.

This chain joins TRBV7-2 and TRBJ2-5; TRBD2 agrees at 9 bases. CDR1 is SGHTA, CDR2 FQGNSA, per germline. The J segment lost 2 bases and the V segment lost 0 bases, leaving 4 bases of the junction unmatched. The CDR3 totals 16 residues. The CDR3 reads CASSLALLAGQETQYF. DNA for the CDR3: TGTGCCAGCAGCTTAGCGCTGCTAGCGGGGCAAGAGACCCAGTACTTC.

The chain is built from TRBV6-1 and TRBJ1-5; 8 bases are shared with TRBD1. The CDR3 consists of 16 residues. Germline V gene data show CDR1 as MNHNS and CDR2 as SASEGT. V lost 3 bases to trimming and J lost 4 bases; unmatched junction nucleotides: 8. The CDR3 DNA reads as TGTGCCAGCAGTGATGCTAGGTGGACAGGGAATCAGCCCCAGCATTTT. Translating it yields CASSDARWTGNQPQHF.

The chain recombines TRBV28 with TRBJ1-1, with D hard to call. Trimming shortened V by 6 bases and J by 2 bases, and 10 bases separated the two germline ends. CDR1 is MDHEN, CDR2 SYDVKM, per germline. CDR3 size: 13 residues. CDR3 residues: CASRGTDNTEAFF. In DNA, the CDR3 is TGTGCCAGCAGGGGTACAGATAACACTGAAGCTTTCTTT.

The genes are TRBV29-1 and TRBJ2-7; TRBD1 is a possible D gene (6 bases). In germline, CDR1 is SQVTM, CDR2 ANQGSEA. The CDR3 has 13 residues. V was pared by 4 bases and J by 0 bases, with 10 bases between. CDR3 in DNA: TGCAGCGTTGGGCTGGACAGCTCCTACGAGCAGTACTTC. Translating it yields CSVGLDSSYEQYF.